The rows below give T cell receptor beta chains drawn from one sample of a study of response to subunit inactivated influenza vaccine. TCRdb processed the RT-PCR reads anew with MiXCR; each CDR3 protein has one entry. Of about 780,000 distinct CDR3 sequences listed, less than 20% were seen once; the top ten hold 9.5% to 13%. The sequencing used PBMCs from blood, collected 4 to 6 days after vaccination. These receptors were collected from a man aged 50 or older who received an inactivated influenza vaccine. CDR3s include the opening cysteine and the closing phenylalanine or tryptophan. D genes are given only for firm matches. Part of the rows lack a size; the others show once, few, many or a class for expanded clones.

d_call: TRBD2; clone_size: NA; v_call: TRBV20-1; j_call: TRBJ2-3; cdr3_nt: TGCAGTGCGGCCGGACTAGCGGCCACAGATACGCAGTATTTT; cdr3_aa: CSAAGLAATDTQYF
d_call: TRBD2; clone_size: NA; v_call: TRBV5-1; j_call: TRBJ2-7; cdr3_nt: TGCGCCAGCAGCCGGGGACTAGCGGGAGGGGGTGTGTCGTACGAGCAGTACTTC; cdr3_aa: CASSRGLAGGGVSYEQYF
d_call: NA; clone_size: NA; v_call: TRBV5-1; j_call: TRBJ1-5; cdr3_nt: TGCGCCAGCAGCTTGGGGTGGGGGAATAGCAATCAGCCCCAGCATTTT; cdr3_aa: CASSLGWGNSNQPQHF
d_call: NA; clone_size: NA; v_call: TRBV20-1; j_call: TRBJ2-1; cdr3_nt: TGCAGTGCTAGTAGGCGGAGCCACGACAATGAGCAGTTCTTC; cdr3_aa: CSASRRSHDNEQFF
d_call: TRBD2; clone_size: many; v_call: TRBV4-2; j_call: TRBJ2-2; cdr3_nt: TGTGCCAGCAGTATGGAAGCGGGGCGATCAGCGACCGGGGAGCTGTTTTTT; cdr3_aa: CASSMEAGRSATGELFF
d_call: NA; clone_size: NA; v_call: TRBV7-2; j_call: TRBJ2-4; cdr3_nt: TGTGCCAGCAGCTTAGGCTTGCGGCGGGGGCGAGCCAAAAACATTCAGTACTTC; cdr3_aa: CASSLGLRRGRAKNIQYF
d_call: NA; clone_size: NA; v_call: TRBV20-1; j_call: TRBJ2-5; cdr3_nt: TGCAGTGCTTTTCATCAGGCGGGAGAGACCCAGTACTTC; cdr3_aa: CSAFHQAGETQYF
d_call: TRBD2; clone_size: few; v_call: TRBV7-2; j_call: TRBJ2-7; cdr3_nt: TGTGCCAGCAGCTTGAGGGCTAGCGGATACGAGCAGTACTTC; cdr3_aa: CASSLRASGYEQYF
d_call: NA; clone_size: NA; v_call: TRBV9; j_call: TRBJ2-7; cdr3_nt: TGTGCCAGCAGCTTCCGGACAGGAGGCGGGAGCGAGCAGTACTTC; cdr3_aa: CASSFRTGGGSEQYF
d_call: TRBD1; clone_size: NA; v_call: TRBV7-9; j_call: TRBJ2-7; cdr3_nt: TGTGCCAGCAGCTTAGTAGAGGGGGCCTCCTACGAGCAGTACTTC; cdr3_aa: CASSLVEGASYEQYF
d_call: NA; clone_size: many; v_call: TRBV27; j_call: TRBJ2-2; cdr3_nt: TGTGCCAGCAGTCCAAGGGTATCCGGGGAGCTGTTTTTT; cdr3_aa: CASSPRVSGELFF